The clone carrying this T cell receptor beta chain has just a few counts. Antigen unknown. The entry originates in a study of early T cells in non-severe SARS-CoV-2 infection. Study-wide context: Sequencing targeted bulk RNA from unsorted whole blood, leaving chains unpaired.

The study's findings and limits: In VDJdb matching, anti-spike CD8 responses were favored while private and CD4 specificities went missing.

This CDR3 has 15 residues. Germline lookup yields CDR1 KGHDR and CDR2 SFDVKD. With 1 base removed from V and 5 bases from J, the gap between germline ends came to 14 bases. Attachment of unique molecular identifiers was made to individual cDNA molecules. TCRdb independently ran MiXCR on the 5' RACE reads; one entry per CDR3 protein. Here the sample spans about 71,000 distinct CDR3 sequences, around 12% being singletons. Sample: whole blood, taken at baseline. The sequence was collected from an adult who was a healthcare worker with PCR-confirmed SARS-CoV-2 infection or an uninfected control (not recorded which). The chain couples TRBV24-1 to TRBJ2-7; the D gene is possibly TRBD1 (5 bases). This CDR3 is CATSDFRAGKDEQYF. CDR3 DNA: TGTGCCACCAGTGATTTCCGCGCAGGGAAGGACGAGCAGTACTTC.